This entry lists 10 T cell receptor beta chains sequenced from one sample in a study of T cell changes during pregnancy in multiple sclerosis. Profiling relied on immunoSEQ multiplex PCR, and the TCRdb table lists in-frame clones only, not all of them. The table shows about 80,000 clones, with approximately 90% occurring only once. The material was peripheral blood, obtained before pregnancy. The receptors were gathered from a female donor with multiple sclerosis, enrolled in a pregnancy study.

The chain carries TRBV14 and TRBJ1-4; D not resolved. The CDR3 runs 15 residues. In germline, CDR1 is SGHDN, CDR2 FVKESK. V was cut by 7 bases and J by 3 bases, with 15 bases left in between. This CDR3 is CASTLGGAANEKLFF. CDR3 nucleotides: TGTGCCAGCACCCTAGGAGGAGCAGCTAATGAAAAACTGTTTTTT.

The V and J genes are TRBV2 and TRBJ1-4, with 11 bases fitting TRBD1. The CDR3 is 14 residues long. The ends lost 4 bases at V and 7 bases at J; junction bases unmatched: 2. The germline V gene has CDR1 SNHLY and CDR2 FYNNEI. The CDR3 region is CASSGDRGSEKLFF. CDR3 DNA sequence: TGTGCCAGCAGTGGGGACAGGGGGTCTGAAAAACTGTTTTTT.

CDR3 DNA sequence: TGTGCCAGCAGTTCACTATACGGCCGCGGACAAGGGACCTACGAGCAGTACTTC. Amino acid sequence: CASSSLYGRGQGTYEQYF. V gene TRBV28 combines with J gene TRBJ2-7, with D possibly matching TRBD1 (5 bases). Germline loops: CDR1 MDHEN, CDR2 SYDVKM. The V end lost 4 bases, the J end lost 2 bases, and 24 bases lay between the germline ends. The CDR3 length is 18 residues.

The V call is TRBV5-5, the J call TRBJ2-1; 7 bases are a match to TRBD2. With 3 bases clipped from V and 6 bases from J, the junction kept 15 bases outside the gene matches. The CDR3 totals 17 residues. The germline V gene encodes CDR1 SGHKS and CDR2 YYEKEE (reference sequence). The CDR3 loop reads CASSYWVTSAPSNEQFF. The CDR3 nucleotides read TGTGCCAGCAGCTATTGGGTAACTAGCGCCCCTTCCAATGAGCAGTTCTTC.

The gene calls are TRBV28 and TRBJ1-1; 7 bases fit TRBD1. V was pared by 5 bases and J by 5 bases, with 11 bases of the junction left unmatched. Germline V lookup: CDR1 MDHEN, CDR2 SYDVKM. This CDR3 comprises 15 residues. This CDR3 reads CASSLHRGGRTEAFF. CDR3 DNA sequence: TGTGCCAGCAGTCTTCACAGGGGAGGCAGAACTGAAGCTTTCTTT.

The rearrangement uses TRBV5-5 and TRBJ2-5; possibly TRBD1 for D (6 bases). This CDR3 comprises 16 residues. CDR1 and CDR2 from the germline V gene are SGHKS and YYEKEE (reference sequence). Trimming stripped 2 bases from V and 0 bases from J, with 14 bases between. The CDR3 sequence is CASSLNQGLYQETQYF. CDR3 coding DNA: TGTGCCAGCAGCTTAAACCAGGGGTTGTACCAAGAGACCCAGTACTTC.

V is TRBV6-1 and J is TRBJ2-7; 7 bases agree with TRBD2. Germline V gene lookup returns CDR1 MNHNS and CDR2 SASEGT. The CDR3 contains 14 residues. V trimming: 5 bases; J trimming: 4 bases; junction bases outside the gene matches: 8. CDR3 nucleotides: TGTGCCAGCAGTCCAGGTTGGGGGGGGTACGAGCAGTACTTC. Protein product: CASSPGWGGYEQYF.

The CDR3 reads CAWSVQGWTEAFF. The CDR3 DNA is TGTGCCTGGAGTGTACAGGGGTGGACTGAAGCTTTCTTT. This chain connects TRBV30 to TRBJ1-1; TRBD1 matches at 7 bases. The CDR3 runs to 13 residues. CDR1 GTSNPN and CDR2 SVGIG come from the germline V gene (reference sequence). Germline trimming cut 0 bases from V and 5 bases from J; bases unmatched to any gene: 3.

V gene TRBV7-8 combines with J gene TRBJ1-1; D perhaps matches TRBD1 (5 bases). V was clipped by 3 bases and J by 5 bases, with 25 bases between them. This CDR3 has 18 amino acids. The germline V gene encodes CDR1 SGHVS and CDR2 FQNEAQ. DNA of the CDR3: TGTGCCAGCAGCTTGGGGACGATCGGGGGTATTAAGTGGACTGAAGCTTTCTTT. It is translated as CASSLGTIGGIKWTEAFF.

This chain links TRBV12-5 with TRBJ2-5; 11 nucleotides agree with TRBD2. This CDR3 has 17 amino acids. The junction had 10 bases not matched to a gene; V was cut back by 3 bases and J by 4 bases. Germline V lookup: CDR1 LGHNT, CDR2 FRNRAP. The CDR3 spells CASGFLLGSGGVETQYF. The CDR3 coding sequence is TGTGCTAGTGGTTTCCTCCTCGGTAGCGGGGGGGTAGAGACCCAGTACTTC.